These 16 T cell receptor beta chains were sequenced from one sample in a study of blood T cell repertoires in COVID-19. The method was immunoSEQ multiplex PCR; TCRdb's version includes in-frame clones alone and lacks a portion of them. The top ten hold 0.88% of the sample, which has some 120,000 clones, 88% seen once. The specimen sequenced was peripheral blood. The receptors were gathered from a woman aged 50 to 60 with active or convalescent COVID-19.

The chain carries TRBV19 and TRBJ1-3, with D possibly TRBD1 on 6 matching bases. The CDR3 is 14 residues long. CDR1 and CDR2 from the germline V gene are LNHDA and SQIVND (reference sequence). The V end was cut by 5 bases, the J end by 8 bases, with 16 bases between. The CDR3 loop is CASSGPGDRYTIYF. Written as DNA, the CDR3 is TGTGCCAGTAGTGGGCCAGGGGATAGATACACCATATATTTT.

The CDR3 coding sequence is TGTGCCAGCAGCTTGGCCGGGACTAGCGGGATGGCGACCCAGTACTTC. Encoded protein: CASSLAGTSGMATQYF. V and J are TRBV7-8 and TRBJ2-5; 13 bases align to TRBD2. Unmatched junction bases numbered 8, after V lost 3 bases and J lost 7 bases. The CDR3 consists of 16 residues. Germline V gene data show CDR1 as SGHVS and CDR2 as FQNEAQ.

CDR3 bases: TGCGCCAGCAGCCAAGAGTTCCCCGGCGGCCATGAGCAGTTCTTC. Amino acids: CASSQEFPGGHEQFF. The chain joins TRBV4-1 to TRBJ2-1; D gene ambiguous. The CDR3 contains 15 residues. V lost 0 bases and J lost 8, with 14 bases in between. The germline V gene has CDR1 MGHRA and CDR2 YSYEKL.

The genes are TRBV11-3 and TRBJ2-3; D remains ambiguous. The V gene's germline CDR1 is SGHNT and CDR2 YENEEA. Trimming left V 1 base short and J 1 base short, with 3 bases between. CDR3 length: 13 amino acids. CDR3 coding DNA: TGTGCCAGCAGCTTAGGAGGCACAGATACGCAGTATTTT. Amino acid sequence: CASSLGGTDTQYF.

This chain links TRBV18 with TRBJ2-3; 11 bases align to TRBD2. CDR1 KGHSH and CDR2 LQKENI come from the germline V gene. Germline trimming cut 4 bases from V and 3 bases from J; bases unmatched to any gene: 6. The CDR3 contains 16 residues. Here the CDR3 DNA reads TGTGCCAGCTCACAACTAGCGGGAGTTCGTACAGATACGCAGTATTTT. The encoded protein is CASSQLAGVRTDTQYF.

For the CDR3, the DNA is TGTGCCAGTAGTATCGGAGGGCCCGAAGGGGTTACGCAGTATTTT. The encoded protein is CASSIGGPEGVTQYF. The chain links TRBV19 to TRBJ2-3; weak D call: TRBD2 (6 bases). This CDR3 spans 15 amino acids. The V gene's germline CDR1 is LNHDA and CDR2 SQIVND (reference sequence). Deletions cut 3 bases from V and 8 bases from J, with 18 bases between.

The rearrangement links TRBV5-4 to TRBJ2-5; 10 nucleotides agree with TRBD2. The V gene end was trimmed by 4 bases and the J gene end by 1 base; junction bases not matched to a gene: 4. Germline V gene lookup returns CDR1 SGHNT and CDR2 YYREEE (reference sequence). This CDR3 is built from 15 residues. The CDR3 loop is CASSQRLAGQETQYF. The CDR3 nucleotides are TGTGCCAGCAGCCAACGACTAGCGGGCCAAGAGACCCAGTACTTC.

This chain joins TRBV29-1 and TRBJ1-1; TRBD1 matches at 7 bases. Looked up from germline, CDR1 is SQVTM and CDR2 is ANQGSEA. After removal of 3 bases from V and 1 base from J, the junction contained 2 bases not matched to a gene. The CDR3 has 13 residues. The CDR3 nucleotides read TGCAGCGTTGACAAGGGGGCGAACACTGAAGCTTTCTTT. Translating it yields CSVDKGANTEAFF.

The CDR3 DNA follows: TGTGCCAGCTCACCACCATCCACAGGGTGGGGCACAGATACGCAGTATTTT. As protein: CASSPPSTGWGTDTQYF. The chain joins TRBV18 to TRBJ2-3; the D gene is possibly TRBD1 (6 bases). Trimming removed 0 bases at V and 1 base at J, with 14 bases between. This CDR3 spans 17 amino acids. Germline lookup yields CDR1 KGHSH and CDR2 LQKENI. Variable domain in full (rest from reference TRBV18 and TRBJ2-3): NAGVMQNPRHLVRRRGQEARLRCSPMKGHSHVYWYRQLPEEGLKFMVYLQKENIIDESGMPKERFSAEFPKEGPSILRIQQVVRGDSAAYFCASSPPSTGWGTDTQYFGPGTRLTVL.

The chain is built from TRBV28 and TRBJ2-7, with 7 bases lining up with TRBD1. This CDR3 comprises 16 residues. Germline CDR1 and CDR2: MDHEN and SYDVKM. V shed 4 bases, J shed 1 base, and the junction held 10 bases outside the gene matches. The CDR3 here is CASSSPGAGGSYEQYF. In DNA, the CDR3 is TGTGCCAGCAGTTCACCCGGGGCAGGGGGATCCTACGAGCAGTACTTC.

The chain is built from TRBV19 and TRBJ2-2, with 8 positions matching TRBD1. Trimming cost V 9 bases and J 6 bases; bases outside gene matches: 0. Germline V lookup: CDR1 LNHDA, CDR2 SQIVND (reference sequence). The CDR3 runs 11 residues. DNA of the CDR3: TGTGCCAGCAGGGGGCCCGGGGAGCTGTTTTTT. This translates into CASRGPGELFF.

This chain joins TRBV12-5 and TRBJ2-1; 13 nucleotides line up with TRBD2. Germline V gene sequence: CDR1 LGHNT, CDR2 FRNRAP. The CDR3 covers 17 residues. J was trimmed by 9 bases and V by 5 bases; bases with no gene match: 13. The CDR3 loop is CASGPGPGLAGEGEQFF. The CDR3 coding sequence is TGTGCTAGTGGTCCGGGCCCTGGACTAGCGGGAGAGGGTGAGCAGTTCTTC.

The V call is TRBV6-5, the J call TRBJ2-5, with D possibly being TRBD1 (6 bases). Trimming cost V 5 bases and J 7 bases, with 14 bases left between them. This CDR3 spans 13 amino acids. From germline, CDR1 is MNHEY and CDR2 SVGAGI. DNA of the CDR3: TGTGCCAGCAGTAAACAGGGTTGGGGGACCCAGTACTTC. Translation gives CASSKQGWGTQYF.

CDR3 bases: TGTGCCAGCAGTCGACAGGGGAACCAGCCCCAGCATTTT. This codes for CASSRQGNQPQHF. V gene TRBV12-3 or TRBV12-4 combines with J gene TRBJ1-5; 8 bases match TRBD1. Losses at the gene ends were 5 bases for V and 7 bases for J; bases not matched to a gene: 4. This CDR3 comprises 13 residues.

The gene calls are TRBV15 and TRBJ2-1; D unresolved. CDR3 length: 15 amino acids. V was clipped by 0 bases and J by 0 bases, with 6 bases between them. Germline V gene sequence: CDR1 LNHNV, CDR2 YYDKDF (reference sequence). As DNA, the CDR3 is TGTGCCACCAGCAGAGATCCTAGCTCCTACAATGAGCAGTTCTTC. Translated, it gives CATSRDPSSYNEQFF.

J is TRBJ2-1 and V is TRBV28, with 7 bases that match TRBD1. V lost 6 bases and J lost 6; bases outside the gene matches: 8. CDR1 is MDHEN, CDR2 SYDVKM, per germline. The CDR3 consists of 14 residues. The DNA of the CDR3 is TGTGCCAGCAGGGGCACGACAGGGAGCAATGAGCAGTTCTTC. The encoded protein is CASRGTTGSNEQFF.